A single sample gave rise to the 12 T cell receptor beta chains below, sequenced in a study of metastatic and nonmetastatic thyroid tumors (dated by TCRdb to the early 2020s). Libraries were prepared through PCR. The instrument given in TCRdb is Illumina HiSeq 4000. The public reads were quality trimmed at Q25 with fastp and then assembled into clones with MiXCR by TCRdb, keeping productive beta chains. Recorded for this sample are over 15,000 clones; around a quarter of them occurred a single time. Over 9.5% of the sample rests with the top ten. No treatment had been received by any patient before thyroid surgery. The sample taken for sequencing was tumor tissue. Source of these receptors: a female donor with papillary thyroid cancer or a benign thyroid nodule (not recorded which). Some clones in this sample may be carry-over from other donors' samples.

This clone was seen a few times. The rearrangement joins TRBV27 to TRBJ2-1; D gene uncertain. The CDR3 extends over 17 amino acids. Germline CDR1 and CDR2: MNHEY and SMNVEV (reference sequence). The V end lost 6 bases, the J end lost 8 bases, and 26 bases lay between the germline ends. CDR3 bases: TGTGCCAGCAGGGGATTGTCGGTAGCTGGAGTTGGGGATGAGCAGTTCTTC. Its protein product is CASRGLSVAGVGDEQFF.

V usage is TRBV20-1 and J usage is TRBJ2-1; 8 positions agree with TRBD2. Losses at the gene ends were 3 bases for V and 5 bases for J; bases not matched to a gene: 6. The CDR3 extends over 14 amino acids. Germline CDR1 and CDR2: DFQATT and SNEGSKA (reference sequence). CDR3 protein: CSASSGTRNNEQFF. The CDR3 DNA is TGCAGTGCTAGCTCCGGGACTAGAAACAATGAGCAGTTCTTC.

The CDR3 region is CAWSDRAFIYGYTF. CDR3 sequence (DNA): TGTGCCTGGAGTGACCGGGCCTTTATTTATGGCTACACCTTC. The V call is TRBV30, the J call TRBJ1-2; no clear D. Trimming left V 1 base short and J 5 bases short, with 14 bases between. The CDR3 spans 14 residues. Germline V CDR1 and CDR2: GTSNPN, SVGIG (reference sequence).

The chain couples TRBV19 to TRBJ1-1; 7 bases agree with TRBD1. The length of the CDR3 is 12 residues. J lost 8 bases, V lost 9 bases, and 9 bases had no gene match. Germline-derived CDR1 and CDR2 are LNHDA and SQIVND (reference sequence). CDR3 DNA sequence: TGTGCCAGCCAGACAGGGCGAGGGGAAGCTTTCTTT. Translated: CASQTGRGEAFF.

This clone was detected a few times. The rearrangement joins TRBV6-5 to TRBJ2-1; unclear D gene. Germline values: CDR1 MNHEY, CDR2 SVGAGI. Trimming cost V 6 bases and J 13 bases, with 19 bases left between them. The CDR3 is 13 amino acids. The CDR3, as DNA: TGTGCCAGCAGCTCCGCCGAGGAGACGGGCCAGTTCTTC. Amino acids: CASSSAEETGQFF.

Here the CDR3 reads CASSPDRESSPLHF. CDR3 DNA sequence: TGTGCCAGCAGCCCCGACAGGGAGAGTTCACCCCTCCACTTT. The chain carries TRBV4-2 and TRBJ1-6; 7 bases map to TRBD1. Looked up from germline, CDR1 is LGHNA and CDR2 is YNFKEQ. This CDR3 is 14 amino acids long. J lost 9 bases, V lost 4 bases, and 6 bases had no gene match.

This chain uses TRBV20-1 with TRBJ2-7, with a weak D call TRBD1 (7 bases). CDR1 and CDR2 (germline): DFQATT, SNEGSKA (reference sequence). The CDR3 runs 14 residues. Trimming removed 6 bases from V and 3 bases from J, with 18 bases in between. The CDR3 here is CSARTGGGGYEQYF. CDR3 nucleotide sequence: TGCAGTGCAAGGACCGGAGGGGGCGGCTACGAGCAGTACTTC.

This clone occurred many times. The gene calls are TRBV5-1 and TRBJ1-1, with D hard to call. The CDR3 has 13 residues. Germline CDR1 reads SGHRS; CDR2 reads YFSETQ. V was shortened by 7 bases and J by 2 bases, with 12 bases between the two germline ends. CDR3 nucleotide sequence: TGCGCCAGCCAGGTTTCAGGAAACACTGAAGCTTTCTTT. It specifies CASQVSGNTEAFF.

The chain employs TRBV27 and TRBJ2-7; D gene ambiguous. Germline CDR1 is MNHEY and CDR2 is SMNVEV (reference sequence). The CDR3 has 14 residues. The V and J ends lost 3 bases and 2 bases respectively, with 11 bases between them. In nucleotides, the CDR3 is TGTGCCAGCAGTTTGGCCAGCCCGACCTACGAGCAGTACTTC. Translation: CASSLASPTYEQYF.

This clone was counted at least ten times. The chain uses TRBV7-9 and TRBJ2-1; D not resolved. Germline CDR1 is SEHNR and CDR2 is FQNEAQ (reference sequence). This CDR3 region has 13 residues. Trimming cost V 5 bases and J 3 bases, with 8 bases left between them. The CDR3 coding sequence is TGTGCCAGCAGCCCGCCGCTCTACAATGAGCAGTTCTTC. This gives the protein CASSPPLYNEQFF.

This clone was observed many times. The chain links TRBV3-1 to TRBJ2-1; D is unresolved. The CDR3 length is 15 residues. Germline loops: CDR1 LGHDT, CDR2 YNNKEL (reference sequence). V dropped 0 bases and J dropped 8 bases, with 14 bases sitting between them. The CDR3 loop is CASSQELLDFDEQFF. Here the CDR3 DNA reads TGTGCCAGCAGCCAAGAGTTGCTAGACTTCGATGAGCAGTTCTTC.

This clone is medium-sized by share. The chain couples TRBV3-1 to TRBJ2-3, with a weak D call TRBD1 (5 bases). V was clipped by 1 base and J by 1 base, with 9 bases between them. Germline V gene data show CDR1 as LGHDT and CDR2 as YNNKEL (reference sequence). The CDR3 length is 15 residues. The CDR3 DNA reads as TGTGCCAGCAGCCAAGGGTGGGGCGGCACAGATACGCAGTATTTT. This encodes CASSQGWGGTDTQYF.